These 12 T cell receptor beta chains came from one sample sequenced in a study of control samples from healthy donors and cancer patients. The protocol was immunoSEQ multiplex PCR, while the TCRdb copy is restricted to in-frame clones and leaves out a portion. The table records 140,000 or so clones, about 94% of them present only once. Sample: PBMCs. The receptors were sampled from a man aged 60 to 75 with colorectal cancer.

This clone was recorded only once. The chain links TRBV19 to TRBJ2-1, with a weak D call TRBD2 (6 bases). The germline V gene encodes CDR1 LNHDA and CDR2 SQIVND (reference sequence). The CDR3 totals 14 residues. The V gene lost 5 bases and the J gene lost 5 bases, with 13 bases spanning the gap. CDR3: CASSVAAVNNEQFF. In DNA, the CDR3 is TGTGCCAGTAGTGTAGCGGCAGTCAACAATGAGCAGTTCTTC.

The gene calls are TRBV18 and TRBJ1-5; D might be TRBD1 (6 bases). The germline CDR1 and CDR2 sequences are KGHSH and LQKENI. Trimming cost V 3 bases and J 6 bases, with 12 bases left between them. The CDR3 has 14 residues. The CDR3 DNA sequence: TGTGCCAGCTCACCCAACAGGGTTGGTCAGCCCCAGCATTTT. It codes for CASSPNRVGQPQHF.

This clone appeared a few times. This chain joins TRBV5-1 and TRBJ1-5, with 8 bases aligning to TRBD1. The junction had 2 bases not matched to a gene; V was cut back by 0 bases and J by 3 bases. The CDR3 extends over 15 amino acids. Germline V gene data show CDR1 as SGHRS and CDR2 as YFSETQ. Here the CDR3 reads CASSLEGQDNQPQHF. The DNA of the CDR3 is TGCGCCAGCAGCTTGGAGGGACAGGACAATCAGCCCCAGCATTTT.

This clone showed up just once. The chain uses TRBV29-1 and TRBJ1-1, with D perhaps matching TRBD1 (5 bases). Germline CDR1 reads SQVTM; CDR2 reads ANQGSEA. This CDR3 is 13 amino acids long. Trimming left V 7 bases short and J 1 base short, with 13 bases between. CDR3 DNA: TGCAGCGCCCGCGCCGGGACGAACACTGAAGCTTTCTTT. Translation: CSARAGTNTEAFF.

This clone came up a few times. The rearrangement links TRBV18 to TRBJ2-3, with 10 bases that match TRBD2. The length of the CDR3 is 16 residues. Trimming removed 3 bases from V and 2 bases from J; junction bases left unmatched: 5. Per the germline V gene, CDR1 is KGHSH and CDR2 is LQKENI. CDR3 nucleotides: TGTGCCAGCTCACCCCTAGCGGGGGAAGCCACAGATACGCAGTATTTT. Residues: CASSPLAGEATDTQYF.

The chain employs TRBV18 and TRBJ2-1, with D unclear. The CDR3 has 12 amino acids. CDR1 and CDR2 from the germline V gene are KGHSH and LQKENI. Deletions cut 0 bases from V and 7 bases from J, with 4 bases between. CDR3 sequence (DNA): TGTGCCAGCTCACCACCCACGAATGAGCAGTTCTTC. Translated, it gives CASSPPTNEQFF.

J is TRBJ2-4 and V is TRBV19; D may correspond to TRBD1 or TRBD2 (5 bases each). The V and J ends lost 7 bases and 1 base respectively, with 11 bases between them. CDR3 size: 14 residues. Germline loops: CDR1 LNHDA, CDR2 SQIVND (reference sequence). CDR3 in DNA: TGTGCCAGTACTACCCGGGACGCCAAAAACATTCAGTACTTC. The encoded protein is CASTTRDAKNIQYF. Combining the CDR3 with reference TRBV19 and TRBJ2-4 gives the whole variable domain DGGITQSPKYLFRKEGQNVTLSCEQNLNHDAMYWYRQDPGQGLRLIYYSQIVNDFQKGDIAEGYSVSREKKESFPLTVTSAQKNPTAFYLCASTTRDAKNIQYFGAGTRLSVL.

This chain joins TRBV7-2 and TRBJ2-2, with 14 bases aligning to TRBD2. From germline, CDR1 is SGHTA and CDR2 FQGNSA. The trim removed 5 bases at V and 6 bases at J, leaving 5 bases unmatched. This CDR3 spans 16 amino acids. CDR3 bases: TGTGCCAGCAGCCTGACTAGCGGGGGGGCATCCGGGGAGCTGTTTTTT. Amino acids: CASSLTSGGASGELFF.

The J gene is TRBJ2-5, the V gene TRBV3-1 (or the pseudogene TRBV3-2), with 8 nucleotides matching TRBD2. Germline lookup yields CDR1 LGHDT and CDR2 YNNKEL (reference sequence). The CDR3 is 14 amino acids. Losses at the gene ends were 4 bases for V and 4 bases for J; bases not matched to a gene: 5. This CDR3 reads CASSPGTRGETQYF. In DNA form, the CDR3 reads TGTGCCAGCAGCCCAGGGACTAGAGGAGAGACCCAGTACTTC.

This clone occurred a few times. This chain connects TRBV24-1 to TRBJ2-3; 11 bases map to TRBD1. Losses at the gene ends were 4 bases for V and 4 bases for J; bases not matched to a gene: 6. Germline V lookup: CDR1 KGHDR, CDR2 SFDVKD. The CDR3 totals 16 residues. The CDR3 region is CATSDFGQGAADTQYF. The CDR3 nucleotides are TGTGCCACCAGTGACTTCGGACAGGGGGCCGCAGATACGCAGTATTTT.

The V gene is TRBV9, the J gene TRBJ1-2; D unclear. V was pared by 3 bases and J by 0 bases, with 12 bases between. Germline CDR1 reads SGDLS; CDR2 reads YYNGEE. The CDR3 is 15 amino acids. The CDR3, as DNA: TGTGCCAGCAGCGCCGGGATGGAAGCTAACTATGGCTACACCTTC. Its protein is CASSAGMEANYGYTF.

The chain combines TRBV20-1 with TRBJ2-1; D is unclear. Trimming stripped 7 bases from V and 10 bases from J, with 14 bases between. CDR3 length equals 11 residues. Germline CDR1 and CDR2: DFQATT and SNEGSKA (reference sequence). The CDR3 sequence: CSVKKQTEQFF. As DNA, the CDR3 is TGCAGTGTGAAAAAACAGACCGAGCAGTTCTTC.